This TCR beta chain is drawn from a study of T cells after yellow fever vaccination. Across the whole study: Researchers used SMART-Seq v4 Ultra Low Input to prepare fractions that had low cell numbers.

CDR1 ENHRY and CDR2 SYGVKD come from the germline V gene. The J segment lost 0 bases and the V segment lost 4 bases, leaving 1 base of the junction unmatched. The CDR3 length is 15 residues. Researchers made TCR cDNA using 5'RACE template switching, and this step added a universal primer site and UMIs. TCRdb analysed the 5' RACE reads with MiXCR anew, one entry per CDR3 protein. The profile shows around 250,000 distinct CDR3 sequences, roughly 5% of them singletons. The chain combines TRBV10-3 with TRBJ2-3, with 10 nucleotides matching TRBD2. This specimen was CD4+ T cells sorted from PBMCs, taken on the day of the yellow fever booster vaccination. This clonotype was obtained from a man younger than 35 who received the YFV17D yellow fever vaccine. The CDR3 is CAISGTSGSTDTQYF. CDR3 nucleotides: TGTGCCATCAGTGGGACTAGCGGCAGCACAGATACGCAGTATTTT.